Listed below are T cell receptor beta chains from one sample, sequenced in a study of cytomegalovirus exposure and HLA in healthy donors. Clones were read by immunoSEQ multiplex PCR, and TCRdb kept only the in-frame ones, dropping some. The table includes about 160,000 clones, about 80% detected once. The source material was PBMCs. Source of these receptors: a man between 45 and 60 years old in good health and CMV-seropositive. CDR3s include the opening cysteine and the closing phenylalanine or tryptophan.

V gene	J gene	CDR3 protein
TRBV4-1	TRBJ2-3	CASSQPLAGGPDTQYF
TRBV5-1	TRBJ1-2	CASSAGQSYGYTF
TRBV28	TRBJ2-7	CASSLGGGSLYEQYF
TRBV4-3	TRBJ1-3	CASSQSTGTSGNTIYF
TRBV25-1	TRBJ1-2	CASSETLQTNYGYTF
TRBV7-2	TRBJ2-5	CASGGLSETQYF
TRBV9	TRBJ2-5	CASSVQGQETQYF
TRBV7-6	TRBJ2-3	CASSLAGGLSDTQYF
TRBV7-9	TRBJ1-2	CASSQGTHLLLSNYGYTF
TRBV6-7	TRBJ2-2	CASSYFEPRQVLANTGELFF
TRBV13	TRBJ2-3	CASSLKASGGPTDTQYF
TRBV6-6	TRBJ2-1	CASQAGGLYNEQFF
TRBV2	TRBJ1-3	CASSENSLSGNTIYF
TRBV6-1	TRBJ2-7	CASSEGTGFSYEQYF
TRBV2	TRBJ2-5	CASGSPETQYF
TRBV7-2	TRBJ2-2	CASSLGTGGNTGELFF